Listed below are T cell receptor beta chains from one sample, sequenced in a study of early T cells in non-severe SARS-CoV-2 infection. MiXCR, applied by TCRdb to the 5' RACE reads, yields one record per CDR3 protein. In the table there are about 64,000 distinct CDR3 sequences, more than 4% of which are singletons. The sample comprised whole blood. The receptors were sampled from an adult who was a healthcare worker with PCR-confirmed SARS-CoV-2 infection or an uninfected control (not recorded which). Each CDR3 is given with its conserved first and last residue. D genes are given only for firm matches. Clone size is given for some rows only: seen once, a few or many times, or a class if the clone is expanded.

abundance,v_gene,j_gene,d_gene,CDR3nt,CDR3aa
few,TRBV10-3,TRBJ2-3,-,TGTGCCATCAGTCCGCAGGGGCGAAGCACAGATACGCAGTATTTT,CAISPQGRSTDTQYF
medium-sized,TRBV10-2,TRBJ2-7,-,TGCGCCAGCAGTGATGGCAGGTGGAACTACGAGCAGTACTTC,CASSDGRWNYEQYF
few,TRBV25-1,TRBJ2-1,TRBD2,TGTGCCAGCAGTGGACTAGCGGGAGTCGACAATGAGCAGTTCTTC,CASSGLAGVDNEQFF
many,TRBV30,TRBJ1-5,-,TGTGCCTGGAGTGTGGATTTCCAGCCCCAGCATTTT,CAWSVDFQPQHF
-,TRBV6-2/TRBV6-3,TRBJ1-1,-,TGTGCCAGCAGTTACTCCTCGGAAACTGAAGCTTTCTTT,CASSYSSETEAFF
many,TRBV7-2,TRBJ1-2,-,TGTGCCAGCAGCTTACAACAAACCGGGGACTACACCTTC,CASSLQQTGDYTF
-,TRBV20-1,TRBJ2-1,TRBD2,TGCAGTGCTAGAGTGGCTAGCGGGAGAAATGAGCAGTTCTTC,CSARVASGRNEQFF
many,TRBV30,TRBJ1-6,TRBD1,TGTGCCTGGAGTCCCACAGGGGGCGGATCACCCCTCCACTTT,CAWSPTGGGSPLHF
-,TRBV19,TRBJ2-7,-,TGTGCCAGTAGTATGAGGTCGGACACCTACGAGCAGTACTTC,CASSMRSDTYEQYF
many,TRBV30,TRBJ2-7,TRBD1,TGTGCTTCGGACAGGGGGAGCTACGAGCAGTACTTC,CASDRGSYEQYF
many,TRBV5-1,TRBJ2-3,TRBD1,TGCGCCAGCAGCTGGGGACAGTCGGCTAGCACAGATACGCAGTATTTT,CASSWGQSASTDTQYF
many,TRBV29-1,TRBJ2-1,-,TGCAGCGCTGGGGTAGGGGCTAGTAACAATGAGCAGTTCTTC,CSAGVGASNNEQFF
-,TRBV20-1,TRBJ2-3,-,TGCAGTGCCCCCCCCCTAGGAGGAGATACGCAGTATTTT,CSAPPLGGDTQYF
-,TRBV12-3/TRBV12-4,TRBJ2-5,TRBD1,TGTGCCAGCAGTTACGGGCAGGGGGCTTGGGAGACCCAGTACTTC,CASSYGQGAWETQYF
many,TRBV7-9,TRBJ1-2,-,TGTGCCAGCAGCTTAGTTCCGGATGAGGGCTACACCTTC,CASSLVPDEGYTF
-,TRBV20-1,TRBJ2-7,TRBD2,TGCAGTGCTTCCCTAGCGGGAGGCTACGAGCAGTACTTC,CSASLAGGYEQYF
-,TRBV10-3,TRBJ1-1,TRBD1,TGTGCCATCAGTGGACAATTTGGACAGGGAAGAACTGAAGCTTTCTTT,CAISGQFGQGRTEAFF
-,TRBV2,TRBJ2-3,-,TGTGCCAGCAGTGAAGCTGATACGCAGTATTTT,CASSEADTQYF
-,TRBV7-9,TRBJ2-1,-,TGTGCCAGCATACCCGGCCTTCTGACTTACAATGAGCAGTTCTTC,CASIPGLLTYNEQFF
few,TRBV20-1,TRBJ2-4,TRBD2,TGCAGTGCCAGCGACGGGAGGAGGAACATTCAGTACTTC,CSASDGRRNIQYF
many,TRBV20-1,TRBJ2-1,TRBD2,TGCAGTGCTAGAGTCTGGACTAGCGGACCCGCCTACAATGAGCAGTTCTTC,CSARVWTSGPAYNEQFF
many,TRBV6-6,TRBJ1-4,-,TGTGCCAGCAGTTACTCGAGAGAGGGGAAACTGTTTTTT,CASSYSREGKLFF
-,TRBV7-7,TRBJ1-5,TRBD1,TGTGCAGACAGGGATCGAAGTCAGCCCCAGCATTTT,CADRDRSQPQHF
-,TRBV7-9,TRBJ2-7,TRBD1,TGTGCCAGCACCTCCGACAGGGTGATTTACGAGCAGTACTTC,CASTSDRVIYEQYF
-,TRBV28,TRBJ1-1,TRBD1,TGTGCCAGCAGTTTAAGGGACAGGGAGGGGACTGAAGCTTTCTTT,CASSLRDREGTEAFF
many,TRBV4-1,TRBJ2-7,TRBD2,TGCGCCAGCAGCCAACCCAGCGGGAAGCGGGGATTCTACGAGCAGTACTTC,CASSQPSGKRGFYEQYF
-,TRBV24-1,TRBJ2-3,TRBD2,TGTGCCACCAGTGATCGATACGGTCGGACTAGCGGAAACATCAATAACACAGATACGCAGTATTTT,CATSDRYGRTSGNINNTDTQYF
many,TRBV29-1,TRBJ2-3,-,TGCAGCGTCCAGGGAAGCACAGATACGCAGTATTTT,CSVQGSTDTQYF
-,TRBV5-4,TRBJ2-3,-,TGTGCCAGCAGCTTTAGGTCGGGAGCGTCAGATACGCAGTATTTT,CASSFRSGASDTQYF
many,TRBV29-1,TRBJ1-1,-,TGCAGCGTTGCTATGGGGCCGGGCACTGAAGCTTTCTTT,CSVAMGPGTEAFF
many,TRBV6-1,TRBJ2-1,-,TGTGCCAGCAGTGAAGTATACGTTAGTTTGAGCTCCTACAATGAGCAGTTCTTC,CASSEVYVSLSSYNEQFF
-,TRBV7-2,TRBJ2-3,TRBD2,TGTGCCAGCAGCTTATTCGCGGGAGGGACAGATACGCAGTATTTT,CASSLFAGGTDTQYF
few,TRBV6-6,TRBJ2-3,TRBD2,TGTGCCAGCAGGGGGACTAGCGGGGTCACAGATACGCAGTATTTT,CASRGTSGVTDTQYF
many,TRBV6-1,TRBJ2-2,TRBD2,TGTGCCAGCACCAATCAGGCGGGACTACCCACCGGGGAGCTGTTTTTT,CASTNQAGLPTGELFF
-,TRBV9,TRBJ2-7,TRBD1,TGTGCCAGCAGCCCAACAGGACAGGGACCCTACGAGCAGTACTTC,CASSPTGQGPYEQYF
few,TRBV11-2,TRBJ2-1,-,TGTGCCAGCAGCTTGAATGGGGCAGATGAGCAGTTCTTC,CASSLNGADEQFF
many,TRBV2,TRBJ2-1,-,TGTGCCAGCAGTGAGGACGGAACTGCCTACAATGAGCAGTTCTTC,CASSEDGTAYNEQFF
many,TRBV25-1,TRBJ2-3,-,TGTGCCAGCAGTGATTCCCCTCACGCGGGACCTAGCACAGATACGCAGTATTTT,CASSDSPHAGPSTDTQYF
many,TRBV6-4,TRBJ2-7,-,TGTGCCAGCAGGATCCCCTACGAGCAGTACTTC,CASRIPYEQYF
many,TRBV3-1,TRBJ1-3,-,TGTGCCAGCAGCCAAGGGTCCGACTCTGGAAACACCATATATTTT,CASSQGSDSGNTIYF
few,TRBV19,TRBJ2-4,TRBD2,TGTGCCAGTAGTCCATTCTTGACTAGCGGGAGGGCCGTAAACATTCAGTACTTC,CASSPFLTSGRAVNIQYF
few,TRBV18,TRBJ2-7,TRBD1,TGTGCCAGCTCACCCGGACAGGGAGTAACCGAGCAGTACTTC,CASSPGQGVTEQYF
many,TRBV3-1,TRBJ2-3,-,TGTGCCAGCAGCGGGGAGCGGGTTGGAACAGATACGCAGTATTTT,CASSGERVGTDTQYF
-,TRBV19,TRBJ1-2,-,TGTGCCAGTAGTATAGATCACAGGAACTATGGCTACACCTTC,CASSIDHRNYGYTF
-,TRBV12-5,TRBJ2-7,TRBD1,TGTGCTAGTGGTTCATCGGGACAGGCGTACGAGCAGTACTTC,CASGSSGQAYEQYF
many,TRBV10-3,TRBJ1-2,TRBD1,TGTGCCATCAGTGGACAGGGGTATGGCTACACCTTC,CAISGQGYGYTF
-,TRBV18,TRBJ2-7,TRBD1,TGTGCCAGCTCACCGCGTGACAGGGAAATTTACGAGCAGTACTTC,CASSPRDREIYEQYF
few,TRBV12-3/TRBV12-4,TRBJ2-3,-,TGTGCCAGCACCACGGGACTTACAGATACGCAGTATTTT,CASTTGLTDTQYF
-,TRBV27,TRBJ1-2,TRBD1,TGTGCCAGCGGAGGGACAGGGGACTATAACTATGGCTACACCTTC,CASGGTGDYNYGYTF
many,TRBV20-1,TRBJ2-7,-,TGCAGTGCGACTGTCCTCGGACAGGCGGGGGACGAGCAGTACTTC,CSATVLGQAGDEQYF
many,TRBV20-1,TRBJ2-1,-,TGCAGTGCTAGAGAGTCCGGGACGGACATCTACAATGAGCAGTTCTTC,CSARESGTDIYNEQFF
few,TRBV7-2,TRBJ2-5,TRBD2,TGTGCCAGCAGCTTAGCGAGCACTAGCGGGCAAGAGACCCAGTACTTC,CASSLASTSGQETQYF
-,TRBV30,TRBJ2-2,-,TGTGCCCGTAAAAATTGGAACGGGGAGCTGTTTTTT,CARKNWNGELFF
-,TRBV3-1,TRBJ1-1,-,TGTGCCAGCAGCCAAGCTCTGAGTTATGCAGGGCTTGTCACTGAAGCTTTCTTT,CASSQALSYAGLVTEAFF
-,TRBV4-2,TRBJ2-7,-,TGTGCCAGCAGCCAGGCGGGTCGCTACGAGCAGTACTTC,CASSQAGRYEQYF